Each of the 19 T cell receptor beta chains below was sequenced from the same sample in a study of cytomegalovirus exposure and HLA in healthy donors. Primers for the PCR totalled 60 Vbeta and 13 Jbeta. Assay used: immunoSEQ multiplex PCR; TCRdb lists only in-frame clones, some missing. The sample shows around 170,000 clones, 80% of them seen only once. The sequenced material came from PBMCs. The receptors shown here come from a man between 40 and 49 years old in good health and CMV-seropositive.

The chain is built from TRBV11-2 and TRBJ1-5, with D hard to call. Trimming took off 3 bases at V and 2 bases at J, with 11 bases between the two ends. This CDR3 has 15 amino acids. Looked up from germline, CDR1 is SGHAT and CDR2 is FQNNGV. The CDR3 loop is CASSLTGKGNQPQHF. Here the CDR3 DNA reads TGTGCCAGCAGCTTGACGGGGAAGGGCAATCAGCCCCAGCATTTT.

V and J are TRBV9 and TRBJ2-3; 7 bases align to TRBD2. This CDR3 has 15 residues. The J segment lost 2 bases and the V segment lost 9 bases, leaving 12 bases of the junction unmatched. Per the germline V gene, CDR1 is SGDLS and CDR2 is YYNGEE. CDR3 coding DNA: TGTGCCACCTCACTAGGCGGGGGATTCACAGATACGCAGTATTTT. Translated, it gives CATSLGGGFTDTQYF.

V and J are TRBV7-9 and TRBJ2-3, with a possible D match to TRBD1 (5 bases). Germline values: CDR1 SEHNR, CDR2 FQNEAQ (reference sequence). The germline V and J ends were trimmed by 1 base and 6 bases, with 14 bases remaining between them. The CDR3 contains 15 residues. The CDR3 nucleotides read TGTGCCAGCAGCTTAGGGTCCGTCAAGGGGGATACGCAGTATTTT. It encodes CASSLGSVKGDTQYF.

The gene calls are TRBV5-4 and TRBJ2-1; 10 bases line up with TRBD2. The length of the CDR3 is 17 residues. Germline CDR1 is SGHNT and CDR2 is YYREEE (reference sequence). V lost 4 bases, J lost 8 bases, and 15 bases stayed unmatched. This CDR3 reads CASSTGLLAGGVYEQFF. As DNA, the CDR3 is TGTGCCAGCAGCACGGGACTCTTAGCGGGGGGTGTCTATGAGCAGTTCTTC.

The rearrangement joins TRBV5-8 to TRBJ1-6; D call uncertain. With 2 bases removed from V and 6 bases from J, the gap between germline ends came to 12 bases. The CDR3 loop spans 15 amino acids. CDR1 is SGHTS, CDR2 YDEGEE, per germline. The CDR3 is CASSFPGNINSPLHF. For the CDR3, the DNA is TGTGCCAGCAGCTTCCCCGGGAACATTAATTCACCCCTCCACTTT.

In this sample, this clone turned up a few times. The J gene is TRBJ2-7, the V gene TRBV5-4, with 9 bases that match TRBD1. The CDR3 is 16 amino acids. CDR1 is SGHNT, CDR2 YYREEE, per germline (reference sequence). Trimming removed 5 bases from V and 2 bases from J; junction bases left unmatched: 11. The CDR3 DNA is TGTGCCAGCAGACTCTCCGGGACAGGGATTCCCTACGAGCAGTACTTC. It yields the protein CASRLSGTGIPYEQYF.

This clone appeared a single time. V is TRBV6-6 and J is TRBJ2-3, with D tentatively TRBD2 (6 bases). The V end was cut by 2 bases, the J end by 10 bases, with 22 bases between. This CDR3 spans 16 amino acids. Germline V gene data show CDR1 as MNHNY and CDR2 as SVGAGI (reference sequence). The CDR3 DNA follows: TGTGCCAGCAGTTACCGGAGGGACGGCCGTTGGAGTGCGCAGTATTTT. This encodes CASSYRRDGRWSAQYF.

This clone was seen a handful of times. The chain is built from TRBV5-6 and TRBJ1-4, with TRBD1 matching over 8 bases. The CDR3 is 14 residues long. CDR1 SGHDT and CDR2 YYEEEE come from the germline V gene. V gave up 3 bases and J gave up 8 bases; unmatched junction bases: 6. As DNA, the CDR3 is TGTGCCAGCAGCTGGACAGGGTTGGGCGAAAAACTGTTTTTT. This translates into CASSWTGLGEKLFF. Based on the CDR3 plus reference TRBV5-6 and TRBJ1-4, the full variable domain is DAGVTQSPTHLIKTRGQQVTLRCSPKSGHDTVSWYQQALGQGPQFIFQYYEEEERQRGNFPDRFSGHQFPNYSSELNVNALLLGDSALYLCASSWTGLGEKLFFGSGTQLSVL.

V gene TRBV21-1 combines with J gene TRBJ1-5; the table gives TRBD1 as D, unverified against the DNA. TRBV21-1 is designated a pseudogene. The CDR3 contains 18 residues. The CDR3 DNA reads as TGTGCCAGCAGTAGGGGCAGGGTAGGGCCACGCGGCAATCAGCCCCAGCATTTT. As protein: CASSRGRVGPRGNQPQHF.

The V call is TRBV5-6, the J call TRBJ1-2; unclear D gene. Per germline, CDR1 SGHDT and CDR2 YYEEEE. Trimming stripped 4 bases from V and 2 bases from J, with 12 bases between. The CDR3 contains 14 residues. In DNA form, the CDR3 reads TGTGCCAGCAGCACGCTTGGAGGAAACTATGGCTACACCTTC. Its protein is CASSTLGGNYGYTF.

The rearrangement joins TRBV28 to TRBJ2-7, with TRBD1 identical over 8 bases. There are 14 residues in the CDR3. Germline CDR1 MDHEN, CDR2 SYDVKM. J lost 5 bases, V lost 5 bases, and 8 bases had no gene match. The CDR3 reads CASSATDRVNEQYF. The CDR3 DNA sequence: TGTGCCAGCAGTGCAACGGACAGGGTCAACGAGCAGTACTTC.

This clone came up once. The V and J genes are TRBV4-1 and TRBJ2-7; tentatively, D is TRBD1 (6 bases). V was pared by 2 bases and J by 3 bases, with 11 bases between. CDR3 length: 14 residues. The germline V gene encodes CDR1 MGHRA and CDR2 YSYEKL. The CDR3 sequence: CASSQPGQSYEQYF. In DNA form, the CDR3 reads TGCGCCAGCAGCCAACCCGGACAGAGCTACGAGCAGTACTTC.

This clone turned up a few times. This chain connects TRBV7-2 to TRBJ1-2; D remains unclear. V lost 1 base and J lost 2, with 11 bases in between. Germline V gene sequence: CDR1 SGHTA, CDR2 FQGNSA. The CDR3 is 15 amino acids. Here the CDR3 reads CASSLGRGLNYGYTF. The CDR3 coding sequence is TGTGCCAGCAGCTTAGGTCGGGGATTGAACTATGGCTACACCTTC.

V gene TRBV30 combines with J gene TRBJ2-7; possible D gene TRBD1, 6 bases. The CDR3 consists of 12 residues. The germline CDR1 and CDR2 sequences are GTSNPN and SVGIG (reference sequence). V was trimmed by 0 bases and J by 3 bases, leaving 6 bases between them. Here the CDR3 reads CAWSVGGYEQYF. CDR3 in DNA: TGTGCCTGGAGTGTAGGGGGCTACGAGCAGTACTTC.

The genes are TRBV5-4 and TRBJ1-1, with D tentatively TRBD1 (5 bases). The CDR3 sequence is 14 residues long. V gave up 0 bases and J gave up 4 bases, with 10 bases separating them. Germline-derived CDR1 and CDR2 are SGHNT and YYREEE (reference sequence). The CDR3 spells CASSLGQGGTEAFF. The CDR3 DNA reads TGTGCCAGCAGCTTGGGGCAGGGCGGCACTGAAGCTTTCTTT.

The V and J genes are TRBV28 and TRBJ1-5; tentatively, D is TRBD1 (5 bases). The CDR3 contains 14 residues. Germline V gives CDR1 MDHEN, CDR2 SYDVKM. V lost 3 bases and J 5 bases, leaving 11 bases between the germline ends. This chain's CDR3 is CASSLKGLHQPQHF. DNA of the CDR3: TGTGCCAGCAGTTTGAAGGGGTTGCATCAGCCCCAGCATTTT.

The gene calls are TRBV28 and TRBJ2-6; 7 positions agree with TRBD2. Germline CDR1 is MDHEN and CDR2 is SYDVKM. CDR3 length equals 17 residues. J gave up 0 bases and V 5 bases, and 7 bases lay outside the gene matches. The CDR3 nucleotides are TGTGCCAGCAGTCCCCTGGGAGGGGCCTCTGGGGCCAACGTCCTGACTTTC. Amino acids: CASSPLGGASGANVLTF.

The gene calls are TRBV6-1 and TRBJ1-1, with D hard to call. The CDR3 length is 13 residues. CDR1 and CDR2 from the germline V gene are MNHNS and SASEGT. V was cut by 2 bases and J by 4 bases, with 8 bases left in between. The DNA of the CDR3 is TGTGCCAGCAGTGAATTTAGTCCCACTGAAGCTTTCTTT. Protein product: CASSEFSPTEAFF.

As to this clone: A junction boundary mismatches the germline segment, possibly from a read error. The chain couples TRBV5-8 to TRBJ1-1; D is possibly TRBD1 (6 bases). CDR1 SGHTS and CDR2 YDEGEE come from the germline V gene. This CDR3 contains 16 residues. For the CDR3, the DNA is TGTGCCAGCAGCTTGGCGGGGGGGGCTGGGAACGCTGAAGCTTTCTTT. This codes for CASSLAGGAGNAEAFF.